What follows are 28 T cell receptor beta chains derived from one specimen sequenced in a study of blood T cell repertoires in COVID-19. The method was immunoSEQ multiplex PCR; TCRdb's version includes in-frame clones alone and lacks a portion of them. The sample records some 150,000 clones, more than 75% being singletons. The sequencing input was peripheral blood. These receptors were collected from a man in his late teens or twenties with active or convalescent COVID-19.

This chain links TRBV5-4 with TRBJ1-1; the match to TRBD1 covers 12 bases. The junction had 4 bases not matched to a gene; V was cut back by 0 bases and J by 1 base. The germline V gene has CDR1 SGHNT and CDR2 YYREEE (reference sequence). The length of the CDR3 is 17 residues. The CDR3 DNA sequence: TGTGCCAGCAGCTTGGGGGGGACAGGGGGCGCGAACACTGAAGCTTTCTTT. This sequence encodes CASSLGGTGGANTEAFF.

The CDR3, as DNA: TGCGCCAGCAGCCAAGACGGGTTTAACTATGGCTACACCTTC. It is translated as CASSQDGFNYGYTF. The rearrangement links TRBV4-1 to TRBJ1-2; D uncertain. Germline-derived CDR1 and CDR2 are MGHRA and YSYEKL. The CDR3 contains 14 residues. Between the trimmed V and J ends, which lost 0 bases and 1 base, there was a span of 6 bases.

This clone was seen a handful of times. The chain is built from TRBV19 and TRBJ1-4; D possibly corresponds to TRBD1 (6 bases). V was trimmed by 3 bases and J by 0 bases, leaving 17 bases between them. Germline lookup yields CDR1 LNHDA and CDR2 SQIVND (reference sequence). This CDR3 has 18 residues. The CDR3 nucleotides are TGTGCCAGTAGTATGCCCTTGGGACATCTAGCAACTAATGAAAAACTGTTTTTT. Amino acids: CASSMPLGHLATNEKLFF.

This chain links TRBV5-1 with TRBJ1-1; TRBD1 might be the D (6 bases). This CDR3 has 13 residues. Germline V lookup: CDR1 SGHRS, CDR2 YFSETQ. The ends were cut back, 3 bases at V and 8 bases at J, with 14 bases in the middle. The CDR3 nucleotides are TGCGCCAGCAGCTCACGGGGGGGACAAGAAGCTTTCTTT. Translating gives CASSSRGGQEAFF. The whole variable domain, filled in from reference TRBV5-1 and TRBJ1-1, reads KAGVTQTPRYLIKTRGQQVTLSCSPISGHRSVSWYQQTPGQGLQFLFEYFSETQRNKGNFPGRFSGRQFSNSRSEMNVSTLELGDSALYLCASSSRGGQEAFFGQGTRLTVV.

The rearrangement joins TRBV20-1 to TRBJ1-3, with D hard to call. The CDR3 length is 14 residues. Germline lookup yields CDR1 DFQATT and CDR2 SNEGSKA (reference sequence). Between the trimmed V and J ends, which lost 3 bases and 0 bases, there was a span of 9 bases. The CDR3 protein is CSASPRSSGNTIYF. Here the CDR3 DNA reads TGCAGTGCTAGTCCCCGGAGCTCTGGAAACACCATATATTTT.

This chain joins TRBV28 and TRBJ1-2, with TRBD1 matching 8 bases. Germline loops: CDR1 MDHEN, CDR2 SYDVKM. V trimming: 6 bases; J trimming: 5 bases; junction bases outside the gene matches: 11. The CDR3 has 15 amino acids. In DNA form, the CDR3 reads TGTGCCAGCAGAGAGGACCTACAGGGGGTATATGGCTACACCTTC. It is translated as CASREDLQGVYGYTF.

This chain connects TRBV19 to TRBJ1-2, with D possibly matching TRBD1 (5 bases). Between the trimmed V and J ends, which lost 7 bases and 8 bases, there was a span of 17 bases. CDR1 and CDR2 from the germline V gene are LNHDA and SQIVND (reference sequence). The CDR3 runs 13 residues. CDR3 DNA: TGTGCCAGTACCCCCCGGGGGACGGGAGGCTACACCTTC. It specifies CASTPRGTGGYTF.

The rearrangement uses TRBV5-1 and TRBJ2-1; 7 bases agree with TRBD2. CDR1 and CDR2 from the germline V gene are SGHRS and YFSETQ. The J segment lost 6 bases and the V segment lost 4 bases, leaving 10 bases of the junction unmatched. The CDR3 spans 15 residues. CDR3 protein: CASSQTRLAPNEQFF. CDR3 DNA sequence: TGCGCCAGCAGCCAGACGAGACTAGCACCCAATGAGCAGTTCTTC.

The chain couples TRBV19 to TRBJ1-2; the D gene is possibly TRBD1 (5 bases). Trimming took off 5 bases at V and 3 bases at J, with 16 bases between the two ends. The germline gives CDR1 LNHDA, CDR2 SQIVND (reference sequence). This CDR3 has 15 residues. CDR3 coding DNA: TGTGCCAGTAGTGGATTATACAGGTTAGACTATGGCTACACCTTC. It encodes CASSGLYRLDYGYTF.

The chain recombines TRBV27 with TRBJ1-2; D may be TRBD1 (6 bases). The CDR3 contains 14 residues. Germline CDR1 reads MNHEY; CDR2 reads SMNVEV (reference sequence). V lost 8 bases and J lost 3, with 16 bases in between. The CDR3 region is CASRGTGLYYGYTF. Here the CDR3 DNA reads TGTGCCAGCCGAGGTACAGGGTTGTACTATGGCTACACCTTC.

The chain employs TRBV6-2 or TRBV6-3 and TRBJ2-1, with 7 bases identical to TRBD2. The V segment lost 2 bases and the J segment 5 bases; nucleotides outside the gene matches: 9. The germline gives CDR1 MNHEY, CDR2 SVGEGT. The CDR3 extends over 16 amino acids. The CDR3 region has the DNA TGTGCCAGCAGTTACCTAGCGGAACCGCCCCACAATGAGCAGTTCTTC. Residues: CASSYLAEPPHNEQFF.

The chain recombines TRBV5-6 with TRBJ2-7; 14 positions agree with TRBD2. The length of the CDR3 is 16 residues. J lost 7 bases, V lost 4 bases, and 10 bases had no gene match. Germline assignment: CDR1 SGHDT and CDR2 YYEEEE. CDR3 bases: TGTGCCAGCAGCCTTTTACCGGGACTAGCGGGAGTAGAGCAGTACTTC. This gives the protein CASSLLPGLAGVEQYF.

The V and J genes are TRBV3-1 (or the pseudogene TRBV3-2) and TRBJ2-7; 8 bases match TRBD2. With V trimmed by 4 bases and J by 4 bases, 6 bases remained unmatched. Germline assignment: CDR1 LGHDT and CDR2 YNNKEL (reference sequence). The CDR3 spans 14 residues. CDR3 in amino acids: CASSPGLGGYEQYF. The CDR3 DNA sequence: TGTGCCAGCAGCCCGGGACTAGGAGGTTACGAGCAGTACTTC.

About this clone: One end of the junction fails to match germline, which may point to a read error. The V call is TRBV7-7, the J call TRBJ1-3; D is uncertain. The CDR3 consists of 15 residues. Germline V gene sequence: CDR1 SSHAT, CDR2 FNYEAQ (reference sequence). The CDR3 bases are TGTGCTAGCAGCTTATCCTCGGGCTCTGGAAACACCATATATTTT. Its translation is CASSLSSGSGNTIYF.

This rearrangement joins TRBV6-2 or TRBV6-3 to TRBJ2-7; no firm D call. The CDR3 totals 14 residues. Germline V gene data show CDR1 as MNHEY and CDR2 as SVGEGT. V was cut by 6 bases and J by 2 bases, with 14 bases left in between. CDR3 sequence: CASSRDISPYEQYV. The CDR3 DNA follows: TGTGCCAGCAGCCGAGACATAAGTCCCTACGAGCAGTACGTC.

The CDR3 nucleotides read TGTGCCAGCAGCCAAGATCCCACTAGCGGCCAGTATAGGCAGTTCTTC. This sequence encodes CASSQDPTSGQYRQFF. The J gene is TRBJ2-1, the V gene TRBV4-2; 8 bases line up with TRBD2. This CDR3 contains 16 residues. The germline V gene encodes CDR1 LGHNA and CDR2 YNFKEQ. The V segment lost 0 bases and the J segment 12 bases; nucleotides outside the gene matches: 13.

Worth noting for this clone: The junction does not match germline at one end; this may be a read error. V usage is TRBV2 and J usage is TRBJ2-2; no firm D call. CDR3 length equals 15 residues. From germline, CDR1 is SNHLY and CDR2 FYNNEI. This CDR3 is CASSEDRTNTGELFF. The CDR3 region has the DNA TGTGCCAGCAGCGAAGATAGAACGAACACCGGGGAGCTGTTTTTT.

The rearrangement joins TRBV7-9 to TRBJ1-5, with 9 bases lining up with TRBD1. The CDR3 extends over 15 amino acids. Germline-derived CDR1 and CDR2 are SEHNR and FQNEAQ (reference sequence). V shed 5 bases, J shed 8 bases, and the junction held 10 bases outside the gene matches. The CDR3 here is CASSVGQGMGEPQHF. CDR3 sequence (DNA): TGTGCCAGCAGCGTCGGACAGGGGATGGGAGAGCCCCAGCATTTT.

The chain combines TRBV7-9 with TRBJ2-7, with D possibly matching TRBD1 (5 bases). This CDR3 has 12 residues. CDR1 and CDR2 (germline): SEHNR, FQNEAQ (reference sequence). V gave up 5 bases and J gave up 6 bases, with 11 bases separating them. The CDR3: CASSQGAPEQYF. CDR3 nucleotides: TGTGCCAGCAGCCAAGGGGCGCCCGAGCAGTACTTC.

This clone appeared once. V and J are TRBV7-9 and TRBJ2-6; 7 nucleotides agree with TRBD2. The CDR3 sequence is 16 residues long. Germline V gene data show CDR1 as SEHNR and CDR2 as FQNEAQ (reference sequence). With 5 bases clipped from V and 2 bases from J, the junction kept 6 bases outside the gene matches. This chain's CDR3 is CASSPRGMAGANVLTF. DNA for the CDR3: TGTGCCAGCAGCCCGCGGGGGATGGCTGGGGCCAACGTCCTGACTTTC.

V is TRBV19 and J is TRBJ2-7, with a weak D call TRBD2 (6 bases). The V gene lost 8 bases and the J gene lost 6 bases, with 20 bases spanning the gap. Per germline, CDR1 LNHDA and CDR2 SQIVND (reference sequence). This CDR3 is built from 14 residues. The CDR3 bases are TGTGCCAGTCGGATTGTGGGGGGTTGGAGCGAGCAGTACTTC. This codes for CASRIVGGWSEQYF.

V usage is TRBV19 and J usage is TRBJ2-3; 12 bases agree with TRBD2. This CDR3 is 18 amino acids long. V trimming: 2 bases; J trimming: 2 bases; junction bases outside the gene matches: 8. Germline-derived CDR1 and CDR2 are LNHDA and SQIVND (reference sequence). The CDR3 sequence is CASSIKSGTSGLTDTQYF. CDR3 coding DNA: TGTGCCAGTAGTATAAAGTCCGGGACTAGCGGGCTCACAGATACGCAGTATTTT.

This chain joins TRBV18 and TRBJ1-2; no definite D call. Germline V lookup: CDR1 KGHSH, CDR2 LQKENI. V was shortened by 4 bases and J by 5 bases, with 17 bases between the two germline ends. CDR3 length: 15 amino acids. The DNA of the CDR3 is TGTGCCAGCTCACGGAGCAGGTCGGGGATTTATGGCTACACCTTC. Translation: CASSRSRSGIYGYTF.

The V call is TRBV6-6, the J call TRBJ1-6, with 11 bases fitting TRBD1. After removal of 2 bases from V and 9 bases from J, the junction contained 6 bases not matched to a gene. Germline values: CDR1 MNHNY, CDR2 SVGAGI (reference sequence). This CDR3 is 16 amino acids long. The CDR3 DNA follows: TGTGCCAGCAGTTACCCCCTCGGACAGGGGGCTTCACCCCTCCACTTT. It specifies CASSYPLGQGASPLHF.

The J gene is TRBJ1-4, the V gene TRBV2; a possible D gene is TRBD1 (6 bases). The CDR3 loop spans 14 amino acids. Per germline, CDR1 SNHLY and CDR2 FYNNEI. V was cut by 7 bases and J by 4 bases, with 13 bases left in between. CDR3 sequence (DNA): TGTGCCAGCACCGAGGGGGGGGGTAATGAAAAACTGTTTTTT. Its protein product is CASTEGGGNEKLFF.

This sequence joins TRBV7-2 and TRBJ2-4, with TRBD2 matching over 15 bases. V was clipped by 5 bases and J by 7 bases; unmatched bases: 6. The CDR3 has 16 residues. The germline V gene has CDR1 SGHTA and CDR2 FQGNSA. CDR3 amino acids: CASSPGLAGGQNIQYF. CDR3 bases: TGTGCCAGCAGCCCGGGACTAGCGGGGGGACAGAACATTCAGTACTTC.

The gene calls are TRBV11-3 and TRBJ2-1; D is unclear. CDR1 and CDR2 (germline): SGHNT, YENEEA. Trimming left V 0 bases short and J 0 bases short, with 6 bases between. The CDR3 loop spans 15 amino acids. CDR3: CASSLEQSSYNEQFF. CDR3 nucleotide sequence: TGTGCCAGCAGCTTAGAACAAAGCTCCTACAATGAGCAGTTCTTC.

The chain employs TRBV5-1 and TRBJ2-2, with 11 bases matching TRBD2. Per the germline V gene, CDR1 is SGHRS and CDR2 is YFSETQ. The CDR3 is 17 amino acids. V lost 0 bases to trimming and J lost 2 bases; unmatched junction nucleotides: 3. The CDR3 here is CASSLEGLAVNTGELFF. CDR3 sequence (DNA): TGCGCCAGCAGCTTGGAGGGACTAGCGGTCAACACCGGGGAGCTGTTTTTT.